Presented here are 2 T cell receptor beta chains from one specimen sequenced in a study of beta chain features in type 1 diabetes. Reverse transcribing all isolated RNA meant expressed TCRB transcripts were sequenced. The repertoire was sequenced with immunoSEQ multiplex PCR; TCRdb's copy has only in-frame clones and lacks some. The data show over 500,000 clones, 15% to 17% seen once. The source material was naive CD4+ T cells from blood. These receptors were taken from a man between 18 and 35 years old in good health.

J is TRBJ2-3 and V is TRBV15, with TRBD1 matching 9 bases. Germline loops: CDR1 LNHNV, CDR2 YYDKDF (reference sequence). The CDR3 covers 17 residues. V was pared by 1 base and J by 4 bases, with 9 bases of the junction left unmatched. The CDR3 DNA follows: TGTGCCACCAGCAGAGTTTTCGGTACAGGGGGCGCAGATACGCAGTATTTT. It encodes CATSRVFGTGGADTQYF.

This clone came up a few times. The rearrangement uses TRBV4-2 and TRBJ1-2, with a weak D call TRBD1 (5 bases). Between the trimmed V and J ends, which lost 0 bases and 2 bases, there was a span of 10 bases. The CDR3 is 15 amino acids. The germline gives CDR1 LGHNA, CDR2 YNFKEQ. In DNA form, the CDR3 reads TGTGCCAGCAGCCAAGATCAGAAGGGGAACTATGGCTACACCTTC. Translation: CASSQDQKGNYGYTF.